The 16 T cell receptor beta chains reported below all come from one sample, sequenced in a study of T cell responses to AZD1222 COVID-19 vaccine. Clones were sequenced by immunoSEQ multiplex PCR, and TCRdb holds only the in-frame ones, with some missing. The sample lists some 50,000 clones; roughly 86% were seen once. Sequencing was performed on peripheral blood, taken on day 0 of AZD1222 vaccination. These receptors were taken from an adult in good health.

The chain uses TRBV19 and TRBJ1-5, with a possible D match to TRBD1 (5 bases). Germline V lookup: CDR1 LNHDA, CDR2 SQIVND (reference sequence). This CDR3 comprises 13 residues. V gave up 9 bases and J gave up 2 bases, with 11 bases separating them. The CDR3 loop is CASRAQGNQPQHF. CDR3 coding DNA: TGTGCCAGCAGGGCCCAGGGCAATCAGCCCCAGCATTTT.

J is TRBJ2-7 and V is TRBV3-1 (or the pseudogene TRBV3-2); D call uncertain. Germline V CDR1 and CDR2: LGHDT, YNNKEL (reference sequence). Trimming removed 1 base from V and 4 bases from J, with 8 bases in between. The CDR3 totals 13 residues. The CDR3 DNA is TGTGCCAGCAGCCAAGGTGTCGCATACGAGCAGTACTTC. Its translation is CASSQGVAYEQYF.

The V gene is TRBV25-1, the J gene TRBJ2-3; 11 nucleotides agree with TRBD2. The CDR3 has 17 amino acids. In germline, CDR1 is MGHDK, CDR2 SYGVNS. Unmatched junction bases numbered 11, after V lost 7 bases and J lost 2 bases. As DNA, the CDR3 is TGTGCCAGCAAACTACCCGGGACTAGCGGCGACACAGATACGCAGTATTTT. This translates into CASKLPGTSGDTDTQYF.

The CDR3 sequence: CASIDRANTGELFF. The DNA for the CDR3 is TGTGCCAGTATCGACAGGGCGAACACCGGGGAGCTGTTTTTT. This chain joins TRBV6-5 and TRBJ2-2, with 7 bases aligning to TRBD1. The CDR3 is 14 residues long. J gave up 0 bases and V 9 bases, and 4 bases lay outside the gene matches. Germline-derived CDR1 and CDR2 are MNHEY and SVGAGI.

The chain uses TRBV28 and TRBJ1-2; D gene ambiguous. The V and J ends lost 8 bases and 8 bases respectively, with 27 bases between them. The CDR3 covers 16 residues. From germline, CDR1 is MDHEN and CDR2 SYDVKM. The CDR3 bases are TGTGCCAGCCAGGTGGGTTCTATGGTGTCCTACGGCGGCTACACCTTC. It encodes CASQVGSMVSYGGYTF.

This clone was seen only once. V usage is TRBV5-1 and J usage is TRBJ2-7; unclear D gene. This CDR3 has 13 amino acids. V was cut by 1 base and J by 4 bases, with 9 bases left in between. Germline loops: CDR1 SGHRS, CDR2 YFSETQ. The CDR3 loop is CASSLFSRYEQYF. CDR3 bases: TGCGCCAGCAGCTTGTTTTCCAGGTACGAGCAGTACTTC.

The chain employs TRBV9 and TRBJ2-2; D unclear. The CDR3 consists of 15 residues. Trimming stripped 4 bases from V and 2 bases from J, with 12 bases between. Germline CDR1 reads SGDLS; CDR2 reads YYNGEE. The CDR3 DNA follows: TGTGCCAGCAGCCCATACCAAAGAAACACCGGGGAGCTGTTTTTT. Encoded protein: CASSPYQRNTGELFF.

This chain uses TRBV10-1 with TRBJ2-1; the D gene is possibly TRBD2 (5 bases). Germline loops: CDR1 WNHNN, CDR2 SYGVQD (reference sequence). CDR3 length equals 17 residues. Deletions cut 0 bases from V and 5 bases from J, with 17 bases between. CDR3 nucleotide sequence: TGCGCCAGCAGTGAGTCGGGTATAGCGCTGGGTGACAATGAGCAGTTCTTC. Amino acid sequence: CASSESGIALGDNEQFF.

This chain connects TRBV19 to TRBJ2-3; TRBD1 aligns across 9 bases. This CDR3 has 18 amino acids. CDR1 is LNHDA and CDR2 is SQIVND in the germline V gene (reference sequence). Trimming at V came to 0 bases and at J to 5 bases, leaving 12 bases not matched to a gene. The CDR3 here is CASSIDLPGQGTLDTQYF. DNA of the CDR3: TGTGCCAGTAGTATAGATCTGCCGGGACAGGGAACCTTAGATACGCAGTATTTT.

This sequence joins TRBV28 and TRBJ2-7; D is possibly TRBD1 or TRBD2 (5 bases each). Germline CDR1 MDHEN, CDR2 SYDVKM. The CDR3 loop spans 17 amino acids. Trimming removed 7 bases from V and 7 bases from J, with 29 bases in between. CDR3 sequence: CASTIARGVPSWGEQYF. CDR3 DNA: TGTGCCAGCACCATCGCCCGGGGTGTTCCATCTTGGGGGGAGCAGTACTTC. Supplemented by reference TRBV28 and TRBJ2-7, the full variable domain reads DVKVTQSSRYLVKRTGEKVFLECVQDMDHENMFWYRQDPGLGLRLIYFSYDVKMKEKGDIPEGYSVSREKKERFSLILESASTNQTSMYLCASTIARGVPSWGEQYFGPGTRLTVT.

This chain uses TRBV6-1 with TRBJ1-3; D remains ambiguous. CDR1 is MNHNS, CDR2 SASEGT, per germline. CDR3 size: 14 residues. Trimming pared 2 bases from V and 0 bases from J, leaving 5 bases between. In DNA, the CDR3 is TGTGCCAGCAGTGAAACGGCCTCTGGAAACACCATATATTTT. This encodes CASSETASGNTIYF.

The chain combines TRBV28 with TRBJ2-7; tentatively, D is TRBD2 (6 bases). The length of the CDR3 is 14 residues. Deletions cut 4 bases from V and 2 bases from J, with 12 bases between. The germline V gene encodes CDR1 MDHEN and CDR2 SYDVKM. The CDR3 is CASSSQGLTYEQYF. The CDR3 region has the DNA TGTGCCAGCAGTTCCCAGGGACTTACCTACGAGCAGTACTTC.

The chain is built from TRBV27 and TRBJ1-5; 8 bases align to TRBD1. V dropped 5 bases and J dropped 1; count of bases not matched to a gene: 13. CDR3 length equals 18 residues. Germline CDR1 is MNHEY and CDR2 is SMNVEV (reference sequence). The CDR3 loop is CASSLQGGEAFSNQPQHF. The CDR3 nucleotides read TGTGCCAGCAGTCTACAGGGGGGGGAGGCCTTCAGCAATCAGCCCCAGCATTTT.

The table lists this clone with a few counts. The chain employs TRBV9 and TRBJ2-7, with 7 bases fitting TRBD1. Germline CDR1 and CDR2: SGDLS and YYNGEE. Germline trimming cut 3 bases from V and 2 bases from J; bases unmatched to any gene: 2. The CDR3 consists of 13 residues. CDR3 bases: TGTGCCAGCAGCGACGGGACAGCCTACGAGCAGTACTTC. Translating gives CASSDGTAYEQYF.

A single count supports this clone. The V call is TRBV30, the J call TRBJ1-1; D is unresolved. Germline loops: CDR1 GTSNPN, CDR2 SVGIG (reference sequence). Trimming cost V 2 bases and J 0 bases, with 7 bases left between them. This CDR3 comprises 13 residues. The CDR3 nucleotides read TGTGCCTGGAGTAAAGGAATGAACACTGAAGCTTTCTTT. Protein: CAWSKGMNTEAFF.

The chain joins TRBV6-5 to TRBJ1-1, with D unclear. With 6 bases removed from V and 1 base from J, the gap between germline ends came to 12 bases. Germline CDR1 and CDR2: MNHEY and SVGAGI. The CDR3 totals 14 residues. Written as DNA, the CDR3 is TGTGCCAGCAGACCTACTTTTCGGAACACTGAAGCTTTCTTT. Translating gives CASRPTFRNTEAFF.